This T cell receptor beta chain stems from a study of CD4 T cells in relation to SARS-CoV-2 and coronaviruses. Before the COVID-19 pandemic, during about 2011-2019, CD4+ T cells were taken from unexposed donors. Isolation of CD4+ T cells took place after nine to ten days in culture. As cell numbers allowed, unexposed-donor CD4+ T cells faced SARS-CoV-2 S/N and four cold-coronavirus spikes. PBMCs were plated at around 2 million per well in IL-2-containing medium. Assay: immunoSEQ multiplex PCR; the TCRdb copy retains only in-frame clones and omits some. In the table there are roughly 24,000 clones, under 85% of which are singletons. Turning to this clone: Its target is not known.

CDR1 MNHEY and CDR2 SMNVEV come from the germline V gene (reference sequence). This CDR3 is 13 amino acids long. Trimming at V came to 8 bases and at J to 6 bases, leaving 1 base not matched to a gene. The sequence derives from a human donor in good health. J is TRBJ2-1 and V is TRBV27, with 13 bases that match TRBD2. The specimen sequenced was CD4+ T cells from PBMCs, cultured in vitro. DNA of the CDR3: TGTGCCAGCCGGACTAGCGGGAGCAATGAGCAGTTCTTC. Protein: CASRTSGSNEQFF.